These 32 T cell receptor beta chains were all obtained from the same sample, sequenced in a study of cytomegalovirus exposure and HLA in healthy donors. The PCR used 60 Vbeta and 13 Jbeta primers. Method: immunoSEQ multiplex PCR; TCRdb's copy keeps in-frame clones and lacks some. The sample shows 130,000 to 150,000 clones, 73% of them seen only once. Material: PBMCs. These receptors all stem from a human donor in good health.

V usage is TRBV19 and J usage is TRBJ1-3; D not certain. The V end was cut by 4 bases, the J end by 0 bases, with 4 bases between. Germline CDR1 reads LNHDA; CDR2 reads SQIVND (reference sequence). The CDR3 runs to 13 residues. CDR3 in amino acids: CASSSSSGNTIYF. The CDR3 DNA sequence: TGTGCCAGTAGTAGCAGCTCTGGAAACACCATATATTTT.

This rearrangement joins TRBV7-3 to TRBJ2-5; 9 nucleotides agree with TRBD1. The germline gives CDR1 SGHTA, CDR2 FQGTGA. The J segment lost 4 bases and the V segment lost 5 bases, leaving 11 bases of the junction unmatched. The CDR3 is 16 amino acids. As DNA, the CDR3 is TGTGCCAGCAGCATATGGGACAGGGAGGCGGGAGAGACCCAGTACTTC. Protein: CASSIWDREAGETQYF.

This sequence joins TRBV6-1 and TRBJ2-7; TRBD2 agrees at 9 bases. CDR1 is MNHNS, CDR2 SASEGT, per germline. After removal of 6 bases from V and 4 bases from J, the junction contained 10 bases not matched to a gene. The CDR3 runs 15 residues. CDR3 sequence: CASSDPGLALYEQYF. In DNA, the CDR3 is TGTGCCAGCAGCGATCCGGGACTAGCCTTATACGAGCAGTACTTC.

This rearrangement joins TRBV27 to TRBJ2-3; 7 bases match TRBD2. CDR1 MNHEY and CDR2 SMNVEV come from the germline V gene (reference sequence). The ends lost 7 bases at V and 4 bases at J; junction bases unmatched: 8. The CDR3 sequence is 14 residues long. For the CDR3, the DNA is TGTGCCAGCACTTGGGGGGGTTTAGCAGATACGCAGTATTTT. Protein product: CASTWGGLADTQYF.

This chain links TRBV6-5 with TRBJ2-7, with 10 positions matching TRBD2. The junction had 9 bases not matched to a gene; V was cut back by 6 bases and J by 4 bases. The length of the CDR3 is 15 residues. CDR1 and CDR2 (germline): MNHEY, SVGAGI. This CDR3 is CASSFLAGEGYEQYF. The CDR3 nucleotides are TGTGCCAGCAGCTTTCTAGCGGGAGAGGGATACGAGCAGTACTTC.

The V call is TRBV27, the J call TRBJ2-3, with D maybe TRBD2 (6 bases). The CDR3 loop spans 13 amino acids. Germline V lookup: CDR1 MNHEY, CDR2 SMNVEV (reference sequence). Trimming stripped 5 bases from V and 7 bases from J, with 13 bases between. The DNA for the CDR3 is TGTGCCAGCAGTAGCCCCGGGGACTATACGCAGTATTTT. Translation: CASSSPGDYTQYF.

V gene TRBV19 combines with J gene TRBJ1-3; D is uncertain. The CDR3 extends over 13 amino acids. Germline V lookup: CDR1 LNHDA, CDR2 SQIVND (reference sequence). Trimming removed 6 bases at V and 2 bases at J, with 8 bases between. This CDR3 reads CASRDIAGNTIYF. The CDR3 nucleotides are TGTGCCAGTAGAGATATAGCTGGAAACACCATATATTTT.

This clone was observed once. J is TRBJ2-7 and V is TRBV19; 9 bases line up with TRBD1. The CDR3 extends over 13 amino acids. Germline CDR1 is LNHDA and CDR2 is SQIVND (reference sequence). Germline trimming cut 7 bases from V and 4 bases from J; bases unmatched to any gene: 5. CDR3 sequence: CASKDRGRYEQYF. CDR3 sequence (DNA): TGTGCCAGTAAGGACAGGGGAAGGTACGAGCAGTACTTC.

The gene calls are TRBV5-1 and TRBJ2-1, with 12 bases matching TRBD2. After removal of 4 bases from V and 7 bases from J, the junction contained 6 bases not matched to a gene. CDR3 length: 15 amino acids. Germline V lookup: CDR1 SGHRS, CDR2 YFSETQ. The CDR3 reads CASSQTSGRDNEQFF. Here the CDR3 DNA reads TGCGCCAGCAGCCAGACTAGCGGGAGAGATAATGAGCAGTTCTTC.

The rearrangement links TRBV10-2 to TRBJ2-5, with 9 bases lining up with TRBD2. Trimming cost V 2 bases and J 1 base; bases outside gene matches: 8. The CDR3 has 17 amino acids. Germline values: CDR1 WSHSY, CDR2 SAAADI. In DNA, the CDR3 is TGCGCCAGCAGTGAGAGATTAGCGGGGGAACTCCAAGAGACCCAGTACTTC. This codes for CASSERLAGELQETQYF.

The CDR3 bases are TGTGCCAGCAGTGGCCTAGGGGATGAAAAACTGTTTTTT. This codes for CASSGLGDEKLFF. The chain links TRBV27 to TRBJ1-4; weak D call: TRBD1 (5 bases). Germline V lookup: CDR1 MNHEY, CDR2 SMNVEV (reference sequence). The CDR3 totals 13 residues. The ends were cut back, 5 bases at V and 6 bases at J, with 10 bases in the middle.

This clone appeared a single time. The V and J genes are TRBV2 and TRBJ2-1; 9 bases align to TRBD2. This CDR3 is 13 amino acids long. CDR1 is SNHLY and CDR2 is FYNNEI in the germline V gene. Losses at the gene ends were 7 bases for V and 9 bases for J; bases not matched to a gene: 7. Here the CDR3 reads CASKQRGEGEQFF. The DNA of the CDR3 is TGTGCCAGCAAACAGCGGGGGGAAGGTGAGCAGTTCTTC.

This clone was recorded a few times. The chain has TRBV4-2 and TRBJ1-1; 10 positions match TRBD1. CDR3 length: 13 amino acids. The V gene end was trimmed by 0 bases and the J gene end by 8 bases; junction bases not matched to a gene: 0. The V gene's germline CDR1 is LGHNA and CDR2 YNFKEQ. The CDR3 bases are TGTGCCAGCAGCCAAGAGGGACAGGGGGAAGCTTTCTTT. It yields the protein CASSQEGQGEAFF.

This chain joins TRBV9 and TRBJ2-3, with D maybe TRBD2 (6 bases). The germline V gene has CDR1 SGDLS and CDR2 YYNGEE. This CDR3 spans 13 amino acids. The germline V and J ends were trimmed by 2 bases and 5 bases, with 9 bases remaining between them. Here the CDR3 reads CASSVLGGDTQYF. CDR3 in DNA: TGTGCCAGCAGCGTGTTGGGGGGAGATACGCAGTATTTT.

This clone has a handful of counts. V gene TRBV5-4 combines with J gene TRBJ2-7; D gene ambiguous. V was cut by 5 bases and J by 0 bases, with 9 bases left in between. The germline gives CDR1 SGHNT, CDR2 YYREEE (reference sequence). This CDR3 is 13 amino acids long. The CDR3 DNA is TGTGCCAGCAGTCAGCGCTCCTCCTACGAGCAGTACTTC. Protein product: CASSQRSSYEQYF.

The chain recombines TRBV5-1 with TRBJ2-3, with D possibly TRBD2 on 6 matching bases. Germline values: CDR1 SGHRS, CDR2 YFSETQ. Trimming removed 4 bases at V and 5 bases at J, with 14 bases between. The CDR3 has 14 residues. The CDR3 protein is CASSKGLLGDTQYF. The CDR3 DNA reads TGCGCCAGCAGCAAGGGACTCCTGGGAGATACGCAGTATTTT.

This chain connects TRBV5-1 to TRBJ2-3, with TRBD2 identical over 15 bases. After removal of 0 bases from V and 4 bases from J, the junction contained 9 bases not matched to a gene. CDR1 and CDR2 from the germline V gene are SGHRS and YFSETQ. The CDR3 is 19 residues long. As DNA, the CDR3 is TGCGCCAGCAGCTTGGTCGGACTAGCGGGAGGGCCCGGCGCAGATACGCAGTATTTT. Protein: CASSLVGLAGGPGADTQYF.

The V and J genes are TRBV25-1 and TRBJ2-5; D possibly corresponds to TRBD2 (6 bases). Trimming left V 1 base short and J 5 bases short, with 11 bases between. The CDR3 length is 14 residues. Germline CDR1 is MGHDK and CDR2 is SYGVNS. The CDR3 loop is CASSEFGGTETQYF. The CDR3, as DNA: TGTGCCAGCAGTGAATTTGGAGGGACGGAGACCCAGTACTTC.

The chain links TRBV6-6 to TRBJ2-7; the match to TRBD2 covers 12 bases. The CDR3 loop spans 16 amino acids. The V segment lost 0 bases and the J segment 3 bases; nucleotides outside the gene matches: 3. Germline V gives CDR1 MNHNY, CDR2 SVGAGI (reference sequence). CDR3 coding DNA: TGTGCCAGCAGTTACTCGACTAGCGGGAGTGGCTACGAGCAGTACTTC. Translated: CASSYSTSGSGYEQYF.

The V call is TRBV10-2, the J call TRBJ2-2; no firm D call. Trimming removed 9 bases at V and 5 bases at J, with 10 bases between. CDR1 is WSHSY, CDR2 SAAADI, per germline. CDR3 size: 12 residues. The CDR3 loop is CASTDITGELFF. DNA for the CDR3: TGCGCCAGTACTGACATAACCGGGGAGCTGTTTTTT.

The chain joins TRBV7-2 to TRBJ2-1, with 12 bases identical to TRBD1. The CDR3 consists of 16 residues. Germline V gene data show CDR1 as SGHTA and CDR2 as FQGNSA. V lost 4 bases, J lost 8 bases, and 9 bases stayed unmatched. The CDR3 nucleotides are TGTGCCAGCAGCTCGACCGGGACAGGGGGCTGGGATGAGCAGTTCTTC. Translated: CASSSTGTGGWDEQFF.

As regards this clone: Other nucleotide sequences in the sample specify the same CDR3. This chain uses TRBV18 with TRBJ1-3, with 12 bases aligning to TRBD1. The V segment lost 3 bases and the J segment 4 bases; nucleotides outside the gene matches: 1. Germline CDR1 KGHSH, CDR2 LQKENI. The CDR3 spans 15 residues. The CDR3 region is CASSPGQGAGNTIYF. The DNA for the CDR3 is TGTGCCAGCTCACCGGGACAGGGGGCCGGAAACACCATATATTTT.

The chain links TRBV10-3 to TRBJ2-5; 7 nucleotides align to TRBD1. The junction had 4 bases not matched to a gene; V was cut back by 3 bases and J by 3 bases. The CDR3 is made up of 14 amino acids. Germline values: CDR1 ENHRY, CDR2 SYGVKD. CDR3 residues: CAISDDREKETQYF. The CDR3 DNA sequence: TGTGCCATCAGTGACGACAGGGAAAAAGAGACCCAGTACTTC.

The gene calls are TRBV29-1 and TRBJ2-1; a weak D match, TRBD2 (6 bases). The germline V gene has CDR1 SQVTM and CDR2 ANQGSEA. The V and J ends lost 6 bases and 0 bases respectively, with 6 bases between them. The length of the CDR3 is 12 residues. Written as DNA, the CDR3 is TGCAGCGTGGGGGGCTCCTACAATGAGCAGTTCTTC. This codes for CSVGGSYNEQFF.

This clone was observed a few times. The rearrangement links TRBV5-1 to TRBJ2-7; TRBD2 matches at 10 bases. The CDR3 has 14 residues. Germline V gives CDR1 SGHRS, CDR2 YFSETQ. The junction had 7 bases not matched to a gene; V was cut back by 4 bases and J by 6 bases. The CDR3 bases are TGCGCCAGCAGCGGGCCCGGGACTAGCGTCGAGCAGTACTTC. Translating gives CASSGPGTSVEQYF.

The genes are TRBV2 and TRBJ2-1, with D possibly being TRBD2 (6 bases). Between the trimmed V and J ends, which lost 4 bases and 12 bases, there was a span of 13 bases. This CDR3 is built from 12 residues. Germline CDR1 reads SNHLY; CDR2 reads FYNNEI. The CDR3 DNA sequence: TGTGCCAGCAGTGCCGGGAGCACTAGGCAGTTCTTC. Amino acids: CASSAGSTRQFF.

This clone was seen a few times. The chain employs TRBV7-9 and TRBJ1-6, with D maybe TRBD1 (5 bases). Germline lookup yields CDR1 SEHNR and CDR2 FQNEAQ (reference sequence). Between the trimmed V and J ends, which lost 2 bases and 9 bases, there was a span of 11 bases. The CDR3 has 14 residues. The CDR3 is CASSLPGMGSPLHF. DNA for the CDR3: TGTGCCAGCAGCTTACCAGGGATGGGTTCACCCCTCCACTTT.

DNA of the CDR3: TGTGCCAGCAGCTTAAGGACTAGCGGGATCGGGGAGCTGTTTTTT. Its translation: CASSLRTSGIGELFF. The chain uses TRBV11-2 and TRBJ2-2; 12 nucleotides agree with TRBD2. The CDR3 is 15 residues long. V lost 2 bases to trimming and J lost 7 bases; unmatched junction nucleotides: 2. Germline values: CDR1 SGHAT, CDR2 FQNNGV.

V gene TRBV15 combines with J gene TRBJ2-5; 10 nucleotides align to TRBD2. J was trimmed by 5 bases and V by 0 bases; bases with no gene match: 9. The CDR3 spans 17 residues. Germline loops: CDR1 LNHNV, CDR2 YYDKDF (reference sequence). The CDR3: CATSRDLLAGETETQYF. The CDR3, as DNA: TGTGCCACCAGCAGAGATTTGCTAGCGGGAGAAACGGAGACCCAGTACTTC.

This chain links TRBV11-3 with TRBJ1-5; the match to TRBD1 covers 11 bases. Unmatched junction bases numbered 4, after V lost 5 bases and J lost 7 bases. The CDR3 consists of 14 residues. CDR1 and CDR2 from the germline V gene are SGHNT and YENEEA. In nucleotides, the CDR3 is TGTGCCAGCAGCATTGGACAGGGGGCCCAGCCCCAGCATTTT. Translation gives CASSIGQGAQPQHF.

This clone showed up just once. As DNA, the CDR3 is TGTGCCAGCAGTAGACAGTTCGGTTACGAGCAGTACTTC. Its translation is CASSRQFGYEQYF. The J gene is TRBJ2-5, the V gene TRBV6-6, with a weak D call TRBD1 (5 bases). The J call is in doubt because the DNA end fits TRBJ2-7 better. The CDR3 runs to 13 residues. The germline V gene has CDR1 MNHNY and CDR2 SVGAGI (reference sequence).

The rearrangement uses TRBV7-9 and TRBJ2-1; TRBD2 matches 8 bases. V gave up 2 bases and J gave up 8 bases; unmatched junction bases: 5. This CDR3 is built from 14 residues. Germline V gene data show CDR1 as SEHNR and CDR2 as FQNEAQ (reference sequence). CDR3 in amino acids: CASSLTSGGDEQFF. In DNA, the CDR3 is TGTGCCAGCAGCTTAACTAGCGGAGGGGATGAGCAGTTCTTC.